The 18 T cell receptor beta chains given below trace back to one sample, sequenced in a study of OX40 agonist ivuxolimab in advanced cancers. The table came from immunoSEQ multiplex PCR; TCRdb's copy has only in-frame clones and leaves some out. The sample gives 45,000 or so clones, roughly 90% of which show up once; about 16% is in the top ten. This sample comprised CD4+ or CD8+ T cells sorted from blood, obtained in a trial of the OX40 agonist ivuxolimab. The source is an adult with an advanced solid tumor such as melanoma, head and neck, liver or kidney cancer.

V is TRBV20-1 and J is TRBJ1-2; no clear D. The CDR3 is 11 amino acids. Germline CDR1 and CDR2: DFQATT and SNEGSKA (reference sequence). V was shortened by 6 bases and J by 5 bases, with 10 bases between the two germline ends. The CDR3 DNA follows: TGCAGTGCCATCGAATTGTATGGCTACACCTTC. As protein: CSAIELYGYTF.

The chain employs TRBV6-4 and TRBJ2-1, with 11 bases that match TRBD2. Germline V gives CDR1 MRHNA, CDR2 SNTAGT. The CDR3 runs to 15 residues. J gave up 6 bases and V 6 bases, and 7 bases lay outside the gene matches. The CDR3 reads CASRPLAGGGNEQFF. CDR3 nucleotide sequence: TGTGCCAGCAGACCTCTAGCGGGAGGTGGCAATGAGCAGTTCTTC.

The chain is built from TRBV6-1 and TRBJ2-1; D might be TRBD2 (6 bases). The CDR3 is 14 amino acids. The germline V gene has CDR1 MNHNS and CDR2 SASEGT. The germline V and J ends were trimmed by 5 bases and 8 bases, with 16 bases remaining between them. The CDR3 loop is CASSFSGGGDEQFF. CDR3 coding DNA: TGTGCCAGCAGTTTTAGCGGTGGAGGAGATGAGCAGTTCTTC.

This chain joins TRBV7-9 and TRBJ1-1; D call uncertain. V dropped 8 bases and J dropped 1 base, with 17 bases sitting between them. The CDR3 has 15 amino acids. Per the germline V gene, CDR1 is SEHNR and CDR2 is FQNEAQ (reference sequence). The CDR3 sequence: CASPSLGLGNTEAFF. The CDR3 coding sequence is TGTGCCAGCCCCTCCCTGGGCTTGGGGAACACTGAAGCTTTCTTT.

The CDR3 sequence is CASSSNPGTGFTYEQYF. The DNA for the CDR3 is TGTGCCAGCAGCTCCAACCCCGGGACAGGTTTCACCTACGAGCAGTACTTC. The rearrangement joins TRBV13 to TRBJ2-7; 8 bases are a match to TRBD1. The CDR3 is 17 amino acids. CDR1 is PRHDT and CDR2 is FYEKMQ in the germline V gene (reference sequence). Trimming removed 4 bases from V and 2 bases from J; junction bases left unmatched: 13.

The chain combines TRBV4-1 with TRBJ1-6; no definite D call. Germline V lookup: CDR1 MGHRA, CDR2 YSYEKL. The CDR3 is 17 residues long. The germline V and J ends were trimmed by 0 bases and 4 bases, with 13 bases remaining between them. The CDR3 loop reads CASSQDRWAQYNSPLHF. CDR3 coding DNA: TGCGCCAGCAGCCAAGATAGATGGGCCCAGTATAATTCACCCCTCCACTTT.

This rearrangement joins TRBV5-1 to TRBJ2-7; TRBD2 matches 11 bases. This CDR3 region has 14 residues. CDR1 and CDR2 (germline): SGHRS, YFSETQ. V was clipped by 4 bases and J by 6 bases; unmatched bases: 6. The CDR3 DNA reads as TGCGCCAGCAGCGTGAGTAGCGGGGGGGGCGAGCAGTACTTC. Amino acid sequence: CASSVSSGGGEQYF.

The chain employs TRBV2 and TRBJ2-2, with D uncertain. The germline CDR1 and CDR2 sequences are SNHLY and FYNNEI. CDR3 length: 13 amino acids. The CDR3 DNA sequence: TGTGCTTCCCGGTTAGATAACACCGGGGAGCTGTTTTTT. Its protein is CASRLDNTGELFF.

The J gene is TRBJ2-1, the V gene TRBV4-1, with 13 nucleotides matching TRBD2. This CDR3 is built from 15 residues. Germline CDR1 reads MGHRA; CDR2 reads YSYEKL. Trimming at V came to 3 bases and at J to 8 bases, leaving 4 bases not matched to a gene. Here the CDR3 reads CASSHRLAGGYEQFF. CDR3 DNA sequence: TGCGCCAGCAGCCACAGACTAGCGGGAGGTTATGAGCAGTTCTTC.

This clone has more than one count but fewer than ten. CDR3 amino acids: CASTCRQSSF. In DNA form, the CDR3 reads TGTGCCAGCACCTGTCGACAGTCCTCCTTT. This chain uses TRBV21-1 with TRBJ1-4; TRBD1 reflects the table's D call only, with no check against the DNA. TRBV21-1 is an annotated pseudogene. The CDR3 is made up of 10 amino acids.

The chain is built from TRBV5-1 and TRBJ2-7; possible D gene TRBD2, 5 bases. The CDR3 is 15 amino acids. The V end was cut by 0 bases, the J end by 2 bases, with 12 bases between. Germline CDR1 and CDR2: SGHRS and YFSETQ. CDR3 protein: CASSLEVRGPYEQYF. In DNA, the CDR3 is TGCGCCAGCAGCTTGGAGGTTCGGGGTCCCTACGAGCAGTACTTC.

The chain employs TRBV7-9 and TRBJ2-4, with D hard to call. V dropped 4 bases and J dropped 0 bases, with 13 bases sitting between them. From germline, CDR1 is SEHNR and CDR2 FQNEAQ (reference sequence). This CDR3 has 16 amino acids. The CDR3 loop reads CASSSPVPLAKNIQYF. In DNA, the CDR3 is TGTGCCAGCAGCTCCCCGGTCCCCCTAGCCAAAAACATTCAGTACTTC.

This chain links TRBV15 with TRBJ2-7; 11 bases are shared with TRBD2. Germline assignment: CDR1 LNHNV and CDR2 YYDKDF (reference sequence). V gave up 3 bases and J gave up 3 bases; unmatched junction bases: 7. The CDR3 length is 16 residues. CDR3 region: CATSRTLAGEGYEQYF. The CDR3 bases are TGTGCCACCAGCAGGACACTAGCGGGAGAGGGCTACGAGCAGTACTTC.

V and J are TRBV19 and TRBJ1-1, with 9 bases identical to TRBD1. After removal of 7 bases from V and 6 bases from J, the junction contained 9 bases not matched to a gene. The CDR3 consists of 14 residues. CDR1 LNHDA and CDR2 SQIVND come from the germline V gene (reference sequence). The CDR3 DNA reads as TGTGCCAGTAACAAGGACAGGGGCGGGGCTGAAGCTTTCTTT. It codes for CASNKDRGGAEAFF.

This clone was detected a few times. The rearrangement links TRBV6-5 to TRBJ1-1; 8 bases map to TRBD1. Per the germline V gene, CDR1 is MNHEY and CDR2 is SVGAGI. The length of the CDR3 is 15 residues. With V trimmed by 0 bases and J by 5 bases, 5 bases remained unmatched. CDR3 protein: CASSYSRTGRTEAFF. The CDR3 DNA reads as TGTGCCAGCAGTTACTCTAGGACAGGGCGAACTGAAGCTTTCTTT.

Relative to its sample, this clone is large. The rearrangement joins TRBV7-2 to TRBJ1-2, with D possibly matching TRBD1 (5 bases). There are 13 residues in the CDR3. Trimming removed 0 bases at V and 8 bases at J, with 10 bases between. In germline, CDR1 is SGHTA, CDR2 FQGNSA. As DNA, the CDR3 is TGTGCCAGCAGCTTAGCGTTGCGGGGCGGCTACACCTTC. Translating gives CASSLALRGGYTF.

The rearrangement uses TRBV5-1 and TRBJ2-3, with D tentatively TRBD2 (6 bases). This CDR3 contains 12 residues. V lost 7 bases and J lost 12, with 18 bases in between. CDR1 and CDR2 from the germline V gene are SGHRS and YFSETQ. The DNA of the CDR3 is TGCGCCAGCCGATCTCAACTAGCCCTTCAGTATTTT. It translates to CASRSQLALQYF.

The J gene is TRBJ2-1, the V gene TRBV6-5, with 7 bases matching TRBD2. This CDR3 is 15 amino acids long. The germline CDR1 and CDR2 sequences are MNHEY and SVGAGI. J lost 6 bases, V lost 0 bases, and 5 bases had no gene match. The CDR3 nucleotides read TGTGCCAGCAGTTACTCTGGGGGAGGGTTCAATGAGCAGTTCTTC. It encodes CASSYSGGGFNEQFF.